Below are 13 T cell receptor beta chains sequenced from a single sample in a study of early T cells in non-severe SARS-CoV-2 infection. TCRdb re-called the 5' RACE reads through MiXCR, storing one row per CDR3 protein. The data contain approximately 33,000 distinct CDR3 sequences, roughly 4% of them seen just once; the ten biggest clones take up 9% to 10%. The sequencing sample was made of whole blood. The receptors here all came from an adult who was a healthcare worker with PCR-confirmed SARS-CoV-2 infection or an uninfected control (not recorded which).

This clonotype was seen a handful of times. The chain combines TRBV6-5 with TRBJ2-2; TRBD1 aligns across 9 bases. V lost 2 bases to trimming and J lost 7 bases; unmatched junction nucleotides: 5. The CDR3 loop spans 15 amino acids. Germline values: CDR1 MNHEY, CDR2 SVGAGI. CDR3 loop: CASSYGPTGGGELFF. The CDR3, as DNA: TGTGCCAGCAGTTACGGGCCGACAGGGGGCGGGGAGCTGTTTTTT.

This clonotype was recorded many times. This chain joins TRBV19 and TRBJ2-1; no reliable D call. CDR1 is LNHDA, CDR2 SQIVND, per germline (reference sequence). The CDR3 has 14 amino acids. V lost 6 bases and J 4 bases, leaving 13 bases between the germline ends. This CDR3 reads CASSLSTTYNEQFF. Written as DNA, the CDR3 is TGTGCCAGTAGCCTTTCCACGACGTACAATGAGCAGTTCTTC.

J is TRBJ2-1 and V is TRBV24-1; 12 bases are a match to TRBD2. V dropped 6 bases and J dropped 1; count of bases not matched to a gene: 6. CDR1 is KGHDR and CDR2 is SFDVKD in the germline V gene. This CDR3 is 17 amino acids long. CDR3 nucleotide sequence: TGTGCCACCAGTAGCCTAGCGGGAGGGGGATCCTACAATGAGCAGTTCTTC. This gives the protein CATSSLAGGGSYNEQFF.

This clonotype showed up many times. This chain joins TRBV20-1 and TRBJ1-2; no reliable D call. The V gene lost 6 bases and the J gene lost 7 bases, with 18 bases spanning the gap. Germline V gives CDR1 DFQATT, CDR2 SNEGSKA (reference sequence). This CDR3 is 13 amino acids long. The CDR3 sequence is CSAPEATNGGYTF. The CDR3 coding sequence is TGCAGTGCCCCAGAAGCTACCAACGGTGGCTACACCTTC.

This clonotype was seen many times. This chain joins TRBV29-1 and TRBJ2-1, with 9 bases matching TRBD2. The ends lost 6 bases at V and 8 bases at J; junction bases unmatched: 8. The CDR3 sequence is 13 residues long. Germline loops: CDR1 SQVTM, CDR2 ANQGSEA. In DNA, the CDR3 is TGCAGCGTAGTGACTGCGGGAGGGCATGAGCAGTTCTTC. Translating it yields CSVVTAGGHEQFF.

There are many counts of this clonotype. The rearrangement links TRBV5-1 to TRBJ2-2; no clear D. V lost 4 bases and J 8 bases, leaving 6 bases between the germline ends. The CDR3 length is 11 residues. CDR1 is SGHRS and CDR2 is YFSETQ in the germline V gene. As DNA, the CDR3 is TGCGCCAGCAGCCTATCAGGGGAGCTGTTTTTT. Translation: CASSLSGELFF.

Turning to this clonotype: A much larger clone differs from this one at a single base, so this may be a read error. This chain uses TRBV9 with TRBJ1-1; 7 bases align to TRBD1. Per the germline V gene, CDR1 is SGDLS and CDR2 is YYNGEE. The CDR3 covers 13 residues. The CDR3 DNA sequence: TGTGCCAGCAGCCCGACAGGGCTCACTGAAGCTTCCTTT. Residues: CASSPTGLTEASF. The full variable domain, with the rest looked up from reference TRBV9 and TRBJ1-1, is DSGVTQTPKHLITATGQRVTLRCSPRSGDLSVYWYQQSLDQGLQFLIQYYNGEERAKGNILERFSAQQFPDLHSELNLSSLELGDSALYFCASSPTGLTEASFGQGTRLTVV.

This clonotype was counted many times. V usage is TRBV3-1 and J usage is TRBJ1-5; D call uncertain. The germline V gene encodes CDR1 LGHDT and CDR2 YNNKEL (reference sequence). This CDR3 spans 15 amino acids. Between the trimmed V and J ends, which lost 1 base and 7 bases, there was a span of 14 bases. In DNA form, the CDR3 reads TGTGCCAGCAGCCAAGGACCCGGATTGTGGCAGCCCCAGCATTTT. Its translation: CASSQGPGLWQPQHF.

V usage is TRBV12-3 or TRBV12-4 and J usage is TRBJ1-1; D possibly corresponds to TRBD1 (6 bases). Between the trimmed V and J ends, which lost 8 bases and 8 bases, there was a span of 18 bases. This CDR3 is built from 13 residues. The CDR3 DNA follows: TGTGCCAGCTCGGGGGGGCAAAGCGTGGAAGCTTTCTTT. Amino acids: CASSGGQSVEAFF.

In this sample, this clonotype turned up many times. This chain joins TRBV7-9 and TRBJ2-2; D remains unclear. This CDR3 region has 13 residues. Germline V CDR1 and CDR2: SEHNR, FQNEAQ (reference sequence). V was trimmed by 4 bases and J by 6 bases, leaving 9 bases between them. CDR3 nucleotides: TGTGCCAGCAGCTCCTACAGCTCCGGGGAGCTGTTTTTT. As protein: CASSSYSSGELFF. Full variable domain (outside the CDR3, taken from reference TRBV7-9 and TRBJ2-2): DTGVSQNPRHKITKRGQNVTFRCDPISEHNRLYWYRQTLGQGPEFLTYFQNEAQLEKSRLLSDRFSAERPKGSFSTLEIQRTEQGDSAMYLCASSSYSSGELFFGEGSRLTVL.

By sample share, this clonotype is medium-sized. V is TRBV20-1 and J is TRBJ2-7; unclear D gene. The V end was cut by 6 bases, the J end by 2 bases, with 23 bases between. Germline V gives CDR1 DFQATT, CDR2 SNEGSKA (reference sequence). CDR3 length: 16 residues. The CDR3 coding sequence is TGCAGTGCCGACTCGTACAACTTAGCCCCTACCTACGAGCAGTACGTC. This codes for CSADSYNLAPTYEQYV.

This clonotype was seen ten or more times. In nucleotides, the CDR3 is TGTGCCATCAGGCCTGGACTAGCGGGCTACAATGAGCAGTTCTTC. It is translated as CAIRPGLAGYNEQFF. The genes are TRBV10-3 and TRBJ2-1, with 11 bases identical to TRBD2. The trim removed 6 bases at V and 3 bases at J, leaving 4 bases unmatched. This CDR3 has 15 amino acids. Germline CDR1 ENHRY, CDR2 SYGVKD.

This clonotype was observed many times. This chain uses TRBV3-1 with TRBJ2-6; D remains unclear. Trimming removed 0 bases at V and 1 base at J, with 7 bases between. The CDR3 has 16 amino acids. Germline V lookup: CDR1 LGHDT, CDR2 YNNKEL (reference sequence). This CDR3 is CASSQDSISGANVLTF. CDR3 sequence (DNA): TGTGCCAGCAGCCAAGACAGTATATCTGGGGCCAACGTCCTGACTTTC.